This T cell receptor beta chain was profiled in a study of T cell repertoires in cytomegalovirus infection. The CDR3 sequence is 16 residues long. Germline assignment: CDR1 SGHVS and CDR2 FQNEAQ. V gave up 3 bases and J gave up 4 bases; unmatched junction bases: 8. This clonotype has a handful of counts. TCRdb called the reads again in MiXCR, with one record for every CDR3 protein. The sample carries about 360,000 distinct CDR3 sequences, approximately 18% recorded once. The sequence was obtained from a human donor in good health (CMV status not recorded). Some clones in this sample may be carry-over from other donors' samples. The chain employs TRBV7-8 and TRBJ1-4; 7 positions agree with TRBD1. Material: PBMCs. The CDR3 here is CASSFQPGQLNEKLFF. CDR3 bases: TGTGCCAGCAGCTTCCAACCGGGACAGCTTAATGAAAAACTGTTTTTT.